This T cell receptor (beta chain) emerged from a study of blood T cells in healthy people across ages (dated by TCRdb to the mid-2010s). Context from the whole study: Template switching captured roughly one uniquely barcoded TCR beta cDNA molecule per two T cells in model experiments. To track age-related changes in TCR beta repertoire diversity, the study relied on deep sequencing normalized with unique cDNA molecular identifiers. The donors were divided into four age groups: young (average approximately 17 years), middle-aged (under 40), aged (about 62) and long-lived (roughly 88). Donors of different ages were randomly distributed across sequencing lanes to avoid experimental bias. The study analyzed two additional independent replicas of 1 million unique cDNA reads from the same blood draw for two donors, one aged 18 to 29 and one aged 80 or older. What the study reported, not specific to this receptor: Because donor CMV infection status was unknown, age-related changes in expanded clonotypes were potentially confounded. Estimates of total diversity based on one million sequenced T cells were considered lower bounds and underestimates. Observed TCR beta diversity correlated strongly with the percentage of naive T cells measured by flow cytometry. Compared with the aged group, the long-lived group had more naive CD4+ T cells, fewer expanded clones and increased TCR diversity, a pattern suggesting age selection. Since profiling was done on bulk unsorted PBMCs, naive and antigen-experienced compartments could not be conclusively compared. As age increased, observed TCR beta diversity per million T cells dropped in a roughly linear way, and a significant reduction was already evident by age 40.

Library generation was performed with 5' RACE. The sequencing machine was an Illumina HiSeq 2500. The second PCR ran for about 7 to 11 cycles and used a J-beta primer mix along with a sample-barcoded 5' primer. A unique molecular identifier was introduced onto each TCR beta cDNA molecule by a template-switch 5' adaptor carrying 12 random nucleotides. Each sample yielded at least 2.5 million CDR3-containing paired-end reads. All of the RNA was converted into first-strand cDNA using the Mint cDNA synthesis kit, with a TRBC-specific oligonucleotide serving as the primer. Following uracil-DNA glycosylase treatment, a first 18-cycle PCR with universal primers M1SS and BC2_uni_R was performed on all cDNA. The paper's data handling went like this. For normalization, 1 million high-quality reads were randomly selected from each sample, with every read carrying a distinct molecular identifier. Reads with shared molecular identifiers were discarded instead of being binned into consensus sequences. MiTCR, with a Q25 quality threshold and the strictest error-elimination algorithm, was used for CDR3 identification, clonotype clustering and error correction. A nonparametric unseen species model with Euler transformation was used to estimate a lower bound on total TCR beta diversity. The raw public data were reprocessed by TCRdb itself: fastp quality trimming at Q25, MiXCR clonotype calling, in-frame beta chains only. Under each unique CDR3 protein, matching rows form one entry showing the most common genes and DNA. For this entry, the V and J calls and clone size follow TCRdb and not the study's own pipeline. Here the sample has hundreds of thousands of distinct CDR3 sequences; around 50% occur a single time. The ten largest account for approximately 12% of the sample.

V is reduced by 3 bases and J by 3 bases, leaving a spacing of 14 bases between them. Taken from the germline V gene (reference sequence), the CDR1 and CDR2 loops are DFQATT and SNEGSKA. The CDR3 contains 14 residues, cysteine and phenylalanine counted. Only the CDR3 DNA is retained, 42 bases long and in frame from the first base. As regards this clonotype: The antigen it binds to is not known. No clone much larger than this one lies a single base away; base qualities are absent.

The donors were roughly 40 Caucasian individuals from Russia, aged 6 to 90 years, who were systemically healthy. Ten milliliters of peripheral blood were drawn from each donor into EDTA-treated Vacutainer tubes. PBMCs were isolated by Ficoll-Paque density-gradient centrifugation, with at least 6.5 million obtained per sample. Trizol reagent was used to extract total RNA from the PBMCs, yielding at least 5 micrograms per sample. For every donor, flow cytometry on a PBMC aliquot measured the percentage of naive CD45RAhigh/CD27high T cells. The sequence was obtained from a woman aged 80 or older in good health. Rearrangement joined TRBV20-1 to TRBJ1-2; the D segment cannot be called with confidence. Sequencing was carried out using blood. For the CDR3, the sequence is CSARALRGDYGYTF. The sequenced DNA is TGCAGTGCTAGGGCCCTGCGCGGGGACTATGGCTACACCTTC.